The 27 T cell receptor beta chains below were found in one sample sequenced in a study of blood T cell repertoires in COVID-19. The assay was immunoSEQ multiplex PCR, and TCRdb's table has in-frame clones only and misses some. This table holds around 250,000 clones, about 88% found once. Sequenced input: peripheral blood. Receptor source: a man between 18 and 35 years old with active or convalescent COVID-19.

This rearrangement joins TRBV5-1 to TRBJ2-1; 12 bases fit TRBD2. Germline assignment: CDR1 SGHRS and CDR2 YFSETQ. The V and J ends lost 5 bases and 5 bases, in that order; junction bases with no gene match: 11. There are 17 residues in the CDR3. The CDR3 region is CASRWLAGGFENNEQFF. The CDR3, as DNA: TGCGCCAGCAGGTGGCTAGCGGGAGGGTTCGAGAACAATGAGCAGTTCTTC.

The chain employs TRBV23-1 and TRBJ1-6; no definite D call. TRBV23-1 is noted as an ORF with a role that remains uncertain. V was cut by 4 bases and J by 9 bases, with 22 bases left in between. This CDR3 is 17 amino acids long. The DNA for the CDR3 is TGCGCCAGCAGTCCTCCCCCCCCTTCCATCGGGGTTTCACCCCTCCACTTT. Amino acid sequence: CASSPPPPSIGVSPLHF.

The DNA for the CDR3 is TGTGCCAGCAAACGCGGTAGTGAAGCTTTCTTT. Its protein is CASKRGSEAFF. The chain recombines TRBV2 with TRBJ1-1; D is unclear. The CDR3 is 11 residues long. Trimming left V 7 bases short and J 7 bases short, with 10 bases between. In germline, CDR1 is SNHLY, CDR2 FYNNEI.

This clone is a singleton in its sample. This sequence joins TRBV18 and TRBJ2-5, with TRBD2 matching 11 bases. V shed 4 bases, J shed 1 base, and the junction held 2 bases outside the gene matches. The germline V gene encodes CDR1 KGHSH and CDR2 LQKENI. The CDR3 runs to 15 residues. The CDR3 DNA sequence: TGTGCCAGCTCACGACTAGCGGGACGCCAAGAGACCCAGTACTTC. Protein: CASSRLAGRQETQYF. Variable domain in full (rest from reference TRBV18 and TRBJ2-5): NAGVMQNPRHLVRRRGQEARLRCSPMKGHSHVYWYRQLPEEGLKFMVYLQKENIIDESGMPKERFSAEFPKEGPSILRIQQVVRGDSAAYFCASSRLAGRQETQYFGPGTRLLVL.

The rearrangement joins TRBV7-9 to TRBJ2-7; D is possibly TRBD2 (5 bases). The CDR3 consists of 15 residues. The germline gives CDR1 SEHNR, CDR2 FQNEAQ (reference sequence). Trimming cost V 4 bases and J 3 bases, with 16 bases left between them. The CDR3 spells CASSSFEIASYEQYF. CDR3 in DNA: TGTGCCAGCAGCTCGTTTGAGATAGCGAGCTACGAGCAGTACTTC.

This chain links TRBV6-2 or TRBV6-3 with TRBJ2-2, with unresolved D. Trimming left V 4 bases short and J 0 bases short, with 9 bases between. From germline, CDR1 is MNHEY and CDR2 SVGEGT. This CDR3 has 15 amino acids. CDR3 sequence: CASSFDWTNTGELFF. CDR3 nucleotide sequence: TGTGCCAGCAGTTTCGACTGGACGAACACCGGGGAGCTGTTTTTT.

V and J are TRBV18 and TRBJ1-1, with D uncertain. Germline-derived CDR1 and CDR2 are KGHSH and LQKENI. V dropped 6 bases and J dropped 12 bases, with 20 bases sitting between them. The CDR3 is 13 amino acids. This CDR3 is CASSSSRELGSFF. Here the CDR3 DNA reads TGTGCCAGCTCTTCCTCCCGGGAGCTGGGGTCTTTCTTT.

This clone has just one count. The chain links TRBV29-1 to TRBJ2-1; TRBD2 agrees at 7 bases. The V gene's germline CDR1 is SQVTM and CDR2 ANQGSEA. The V gene end was trimmed by 8 bases and the J gene end by 9 bases; junction bases not matched to a gene: 7. The CDR3 totals 11 residues. CDR3 bases: TGCAGCTATGGGGGGGAAGGTGAGCAGTTCTTC. Translating gives CSYGGEGEQFF.

The gene calls are TRBV3-1 (or the pseudogene TRBV3-2) and TRBJ2-4; 7 bases are a match to TRBD1. CDR1 and CDR2 (germline): LGHDT, YNNKEL (reference sequence). Trimming cost V 4 bases and J 1 base; bases outside gene matches: 10. The CDR3 extends over 17 amino acids. Here the CDR3 reads CASSPGTATGAKNIQYF. CDR3 bases: TGTGCCAGCAGCCCTGGGACAGCCACAGGGGCCAAAAACATTCAGTACTTC.

The chain carries TRBV28 and TRBJ2-5, with unresolved D. This CDR3 has 13 amino acids. Trimming left V 2 bases short and J 5 bases short, with 9 bases between. Germline assignment: CDR1 MDHEN and CDR2 SYDVKM. CDR3 amino acids: CASSLSTAETQYF. The CDR3 coding sequence is TGTGCCAGCAGTTTAAGTACCGCGGAGACCCAGTACTTC.

The rearrangement links TRBV2 to TRBJ2-5, with a tentative D call TRBD2 (5 bases). Trimming left V 4 bases short and J 4 bases short, with 13 bases between. Germline CDR1 reads SNHLY; CDR2 reads FYNNEI. CDR3 length: 14 amino acids. The CDR3 spells CASSGTPGGETQYF. The CDR3 bases are TGTGCCAGCAGTGGGACGCCCGGAGGAGAGACCCAGTACTTC.

This chain links TRBV5-1 with TRBJ2-5, with D tentatively TRBD2 (6 bases). CDR3 length: 15 amino acids. Germline CDR1 SGHRS, CDR2 YFSETQ. V shed 0 bases and J shed 4 bases, with 13 bases lying between them. This CDR3 is CASSLGLDGSETQYF. The CDR3 DNA reads as TGCGCCAGCAGCTTGGGACTAGACGGCTCAGAGACCCAGTACTTC.

V and J are TRBV27 and TRBJ2-1; TRBD2 might be the D (6 bases). In germline, CDR1 is MNHEY, CDR2 SMNVEV (reference sequence). The CDR3 length is 15 residues. Trimming left V 7 bases short and J 10 bases short, with 23 bases between. As DNA, the CDR3 is TGTGCCAGCACCCGTCTAACGGGAGCCGTTGGAGAGCAGTTCTTC. Translated, it gives CASTRLTGAVGEQFF.

This rearrangement joins TRBV30 to TRBJ1-6, with a tentative D call TRBD1 (6 bases). The CDR3 is made up of 14 amino acids. Trimming left V 2 bases short and J 6 bases short, with 11 bases between. The V gene's germline CDR1 is GTSNPN and CDR2 SVGIG (reference sequence). CDR3 bases: TGTGCCTGGAGTCGGGGACAAGCTAATTCACCCCTCCACTTT. Its translation is CAWSRGQANSPLHF. Variable domain in full (rest from reference TRBV30 and TRBJ1-6): SQTIHQWPATLVQPVGSPLSLECTVEGTSNPNLYWYRQAAGRGLQLLFYSVGIGQISSEVPQNLSASRPQDRQFILSSKKLLLSDSGFYLCAWSRGQANSPLHFGNGTRLTVT.

The chain couples TRBV15 to TRBJ2-5; D may be TRBD2 (6 bases). This CDR3 is built from 15 residues. Germline CDR1 and CDR2: LNHNV and YYDKDF (reference sequence). V was shortened by 0 bases and J by 5 bases, with 13 bases between the two germline ends. CDR3 sequence reads: CATSRDPGAGETQYF. For the CDR3, the DNA is TGTGCCACCAGCAGAGATCCCGGGGCGGGGGAGACCCAGTACTTC.

This chain connects TRBV6-5 to TRBJ1-6; D not resolved. The CDR3 is made up of 11 amino acids. CDR1 is MNHEY and CDR2 is SVGAGI in the germline V gene. Trimming pared 7 bases from V and 9 bases from J, leaving 7 bases between. CDR3 sequence: CASTRSSPLHF. DNA of the CDR3: TGTGCCAGCACGAGGAGTTCACCCCTCCACTTT.

This rearrangement joins TRBV5-1 to TRBJ1-1, with 11 bases matching TRBD1. The J segment lost 5 bases and the V segment lost 7 bases, leaving 16 bases of the junction unmatched. The CDR3 is 17 amino acids. Germline loops: CDR1 SGHRS, CDR2 YFSETQ. The CDR3 DNA sequence: TGCGCCAGCCAGGCTTCAAGGACAGGGGGCGCGGGTACTGAAGCTTTCTTT. Amino acid sequence: CASQASRTGGAGTEAFF. Drawing the rest from reference TRBV5-1 and TRBJ1-1, the complete variable domain is KAGVTQTPRYLIKTRGQQVTLSCSPISGHRSVSWYQQTPGQGLQFLFEYFSETQRNKGNFPGRFSGRQFSNSRSEMNVSTLELGDSALYLCASQASRTGGAGTEAFFGQGTRLTVV.

The rearrangement joins TRBV6-5 to TRBJ1-1; D uncertain. The CDR3 is 13 amino acids. Deletions cut 6 bases from V and 10 bases from J, with 18 bases between. Germline lookup yields CDR1 MNHEY and CDR2 SVGAGI. The CDR3 here is CASSAVERLRAFF. The CDR3 bases are TGTGCCAGCAGCGCGGTGGAGCGTTTACGAGCTTTCTTT.

The V and J genes are TRBV4-1 and TRBJ2-3; no clear D gene. Trimming cost V 1 base and J 3 bases, with 14 bases left between them. The germline gives CDR1 MGHRA, CDR2 YSYEKL. This CDR3 has 16 residues. The CDR3, as DNA: TGCGCCAGCAGCCAAGTACAGACGGAAGAGACAGATACGCAGTATTTT. Amino acids: CASSQVQTEETDTQYF.

Only one count was recorded for this clone. V and J are TRBV24-1 and TRBJ2-3; 8 positions match TRBD2. Trimming took 3 bases from V and 4 from J; bases not matched to a gene: 5. CDR3 length equals 15 residues. In germline, CDR1 is KGHDR, CDR2 SFDVKD. For the CDR3, the DNA is TGTGCCACCAGTGATCCGGGGGGGCCGGCAGATACGCAGTATTTT. It yields the protein CATSDPGGPADTQYF.

The rearrangement links TRBV5-1 to TRBJ2-7; the match to TRBD2 covers 11 bases. Germline CDR1 is SGHRS and CDR2 is YFSETQ. V lost 7 bases and J lost 2; bases outside the gene matches: 2. The length of the CDR3 is 13 residues. The CDR3 reads CASGTSGTYEQYF. The CDR3 DNA follows: TGCGCCAGCGGGACTAGCGGAACCTACGAGCAGTACTTC.

V and J are TRBV28 and TRBJ1-6; possibly TRBD1 for D (6 bases). This CDR3 spans 14 amino acids. Trimming cost V 4 bases and J 12 bases, with 16 bases left between them. Germline V lookup: CDR1 MDHEN, CDR2 SYDVKM. The CDR3: CASSSPGGLVPLHF. CDR3 nucleotide sequence: TGTGCCAGCAGTTCCCCGGGGGGGCTGGTACCCCTCCACTTT.

The gene calls are TRBV7-9 and TRBJ1-3; TRBD1 might be the D (5 bases). Trimming removed 7 bases from V and 5 bases from J, with 15 bases in between. The germline V gene encodes CDR1 SEHNR and CDR2 FQNEAQ (reference sequence). The CDR3 has 14 residues. The CDR3 loop is CASTSLQGRNTIYF. The CDR3 DNA sequence: TGTGCCAGCACCTCACTTCAGGGAAGAAACACCATATATTTT.

This clone was observed a single time. The chain links TRBV30 to TRBJ2-3; 10 bases fit TRBD2. CDR1 is GTSNPN, CDR2 SVGIG, per germline (reference sequence). The length of the CDR3 is 12 residues. The junction had 2 bases not matched to a gene; V was cut back by 7 bases and J by 4 bases. This chain's CDR3 is CALSGGADTQYF. DNA of the CDR3: TGTGCCTTGAGCGGGGGGGCAGATACGCAGTATTTT.

This chain joins TRBV4-1 and TRBJ2-7, with 8 bases lining up with TRBD2. Germline CDR1 reads MGHRA; CDR2 reads YSYEKL. This CDR3 has 14 amino acids. Unmatched junction bases numbered 3, after V lost 1 base and J lost 4 bases. This CDR3 is CASSQVSGAYEQYF. In DNA, the CDR3 is TGCGCCAGCAGCCAAGTTAGCGGGGCTTACGAGCAGTACTTC.

The gene calls are TRBV24-1 and TRBJ2-3; 12 bases fit TRBD2. This CDR3 contains 17 residues. Per germline, CDR1 KGHDR and CDR2 SFDVKD. V shed 6 bases and J 6 bases; nucleotides not matched to a gene: 12. Written as DNA, the CDR3 is TGTGCCACCAGTTCCCCGACTAGCGGGAGACTGGGGGATACGCAGTATTTT. This translates into CATSSPTSGRLGDTQYF.

The J gene is TRBJ1-6, the V gene TRBV4-1; D is uncertain. V was clipped by 1 base and J by 6 bases, with 10 bases between them. The CDR3 is 15 residues long. The germline CDR1 and CDR2 sequences are MGHRA and YSYEKL. The CDR3 reads CASSQVSQINSPLHF. The CDR3 DNA follows: TGCGCCAGCAGCCAAGTTTCACAGATTAATTCACCCCTCCACTTT.